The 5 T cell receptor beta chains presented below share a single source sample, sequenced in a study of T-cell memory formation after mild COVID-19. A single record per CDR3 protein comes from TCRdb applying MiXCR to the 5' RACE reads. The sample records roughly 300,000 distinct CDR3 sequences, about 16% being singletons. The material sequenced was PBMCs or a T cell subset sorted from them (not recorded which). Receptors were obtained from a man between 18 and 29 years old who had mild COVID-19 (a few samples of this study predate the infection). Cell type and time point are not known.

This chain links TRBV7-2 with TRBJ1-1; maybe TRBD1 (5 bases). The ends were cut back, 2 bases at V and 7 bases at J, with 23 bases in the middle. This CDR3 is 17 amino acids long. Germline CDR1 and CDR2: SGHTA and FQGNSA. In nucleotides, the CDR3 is TGTGCCAGCAGCTTATCAAACCCGGGACCTTACTGGCTTGAAGCTTTCTTT. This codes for CASSLSNPGPYWLEAFF.

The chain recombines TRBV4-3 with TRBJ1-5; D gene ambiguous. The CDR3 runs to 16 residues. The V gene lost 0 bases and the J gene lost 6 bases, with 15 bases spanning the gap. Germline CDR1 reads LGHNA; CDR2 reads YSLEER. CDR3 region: CASSQEPGRRGQPQHF. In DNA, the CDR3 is TGCGCCAGCAGCCAAGAGCCTGGCAGGAGAGGTCAGCCCCAGCATTTT.

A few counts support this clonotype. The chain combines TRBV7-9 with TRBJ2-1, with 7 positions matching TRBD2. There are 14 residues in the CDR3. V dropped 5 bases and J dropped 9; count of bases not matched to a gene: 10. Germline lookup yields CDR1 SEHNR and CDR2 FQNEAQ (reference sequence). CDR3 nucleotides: TGTGCCAGCAGCCCAGGTCCCAGGGAGGGTGAGCAGTTCTTC. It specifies CASSPGPREGEQFF.

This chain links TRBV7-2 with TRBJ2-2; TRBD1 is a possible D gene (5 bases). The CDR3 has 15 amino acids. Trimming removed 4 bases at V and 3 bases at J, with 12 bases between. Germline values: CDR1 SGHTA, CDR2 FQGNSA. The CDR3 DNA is TGTGCCAGCAGCTATCAGGGATGGGACACCGGGGAGCTGTTTTTT. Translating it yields CASSYQGWDTGELFF.

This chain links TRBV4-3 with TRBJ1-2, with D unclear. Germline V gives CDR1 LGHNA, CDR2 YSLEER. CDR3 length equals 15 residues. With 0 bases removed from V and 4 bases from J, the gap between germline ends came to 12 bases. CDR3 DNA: TGCGCCAGCAGCCAAGATCTTTCCGGGTTCTATGGCTACACCTTC. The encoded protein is CASSQDLSGFYGYTF.